Each of the 10 T cell receptor beta chains below was sequenced from the same sample in a study of blood T cells in healthy people across ages. Through a sample-barcoded 5' primer and a J-beta primer mix, a second PCR was run for roughly 6 to 11 cycles. A single record per CDR3 protein comes from TCRdb applying MiXCR to the 5' RACE reads. The sample yields around 700,000 distinct CDR3 sequences, approximately 25% seen once. These records were also assigned to another study, of T cells of mothers and their children.

Sequenced input: blood. The source of these receptors is a boy aged 5-17 years in good health.

The chain is built from TRBV27 and TRBJ2-3, with 9 nucleotides matching TRBD2. Germline V gene data show CDR1 as MNHEY and CDR2 as SMNVEV (reference sequence). The CDR3 spans 13 residues. With 9 bases clipped from V and 5 bases from J, the junction kept 6 bases outside the gene matches. The CDR3: CASQGLAKDTQYF. The CDR3 region has the DNA TGTGCCAGTCAGGGACTAGCTAAAGATACGCAGTATTTT.

Only a few counts were recorded for this clonotype. The chain combines TRBV7-2 with TRBJ2-7; possibly TRBD1 for D (5 bases). Germline values: CDR1 SGHTA, CDR2 FQGNSA. V was pared by 5 bases and J by 5 bases, with 16 bases between. The CDR3 runs to 14 residues. The CDR3 sequence: CASSLTGWANEQYF. The CDR3 nucleotides read TGTGCCAGCAGCCTAACAGGTTGGGCCAACGAGCAGTACTTC.

V is TRBV6-1 and J is TRBJ2-3, with D possibly TRBD2 on 5 matching bases. Germline V gives CDR1 MNHNS, CDR2 SASEGT. V was trimmed by 6 bases and J by 6 bases, leaving 19 bases between them. This CDR3 contains 15 residues. The CDR3 spells CASSDYPSSTDTQYF. CDR3 in DNA: TGTGCCAGCAGCGACTACCCTTCATCCACGGATACGCAGTATTTT.

The chain has TRBV9 and TRBJ2-1; 9 positions match TRBD1. V lost 4 bases, J lost 3 bases, and 5 bases stayed unmatched. CDR3 length: 15 amino acids. Germline V lookup: CDR1 SGDLS, CDR2 YYNGEE. The CDR3 here is CASSPRTGVYNEQFF. The CDR3, as DNA: TGTGCCAGCAGCCCCCGGACAGGGGTCTACAATGAGCAGTTCTTC.

The chain links TRBV6-1 to TRBJ1-2, with 7 bases that match TRBD1. The J segment lost 4 bases and the V segment lost 7 bases, leaving 9 bases of the junction unmatched. There are 14 residues in the CDR3. The germline gives CDR1 MNHNS, CDR2 SASEGT. The CDR3 region is CASTLTGTAYGYTF. For the CDR3, the DNA is TGTGCCAGCACACTCACCGGGACAGCCTATGGCTACACCTTC.

The rearrangement joins TRBV15 to TRBJ2-7; 13 bases line up with TRBD2. V shed 0 bases, J shed 9 bases, and the junction held 8 bases outside the gene matches. CDR1 LNHNV and CDR2 YYDKDF come from the germline V gene (reference sequence). The CDR3 sequence is 16 residues long. The CDR3 DNA sequence: TGTGCCACCAGCAGAGAACTAGCGGGAGGGGGGAACGGGCAGTACTTC. It specifies CATSRELAGGGNGQYF.

The CDR3 protein is CASSQGMGRGEAFF. The CDR3 region has the DNA TGTGCCAGCAGCCAAGGAATGGGACGGGGTGAAGCTTTCTTT. The chain joins TRBV4-2 to TRBJ1-1, with a weak D call TRBD1 (5 bases). CDR3 length: 14 residues. Germline assignment: CDR1 LGHNA and CDR2 YNFKEQ. Trimming stripped 1 base from V and 7 bases from J, with 13 bases between.

This clonotype appeared a few times. The rearrangement joins TRBV18 to TRBJ2-5; TRBD2 aligns across 11 bases. The CDR3 sequence is 17 residues long. J lost 0 bases, V lost 3 bases, and 6 bases had no gene match. Germline CDR1 KGHSH, CDR2 LQKENI. The CDR3 DNA follows: TGTGCCAGCTCACCTTCTACTAGCGGGGGAAACCAAGAGACCCAGTACTTC. Its translation is CASSPSTSGGNQETQYF.

The chain is built from TRBV3-1 and TRBJ2-4; D is perhaps TRBD1 (5 bases). Looked up from germline, CDR1 is LGHDT and CDR2 is YNNKEL (reference sequence). The CDR3 runs 17 residues. V lost 1 base, J lost 1 base, and 14 bases lay in between. The CDR3 DNA reads as TGTGCCAGCAGCCAAGTACAGGTCGGCTGGGCCAAAAACATTCAGTACTTC. Residues: CASSQVQVGWAKNIQYF.

This clonotype came up once. The genes are TRBV21-1 and TRBJ2-1; the D call of TRBD1 is as the table states it, not checked on the DNA. The J call may not be correct, given that the DNA end is closer to TRBJ2-7. TRBV21-1 is annotated as a pseudogene. The CDR3 covers 15 residues. CDR3 amino acids: CASSQGGTGVYEQYF. The DNA for the CDR3 is TGTGCCAGCAGTCAAGGCGGGACAGGGGTCTACGAGCAGTACTTC.